This T cell receptor beta chain emerged from a study of blood T cells in healthy people across ages. Together with a sample-barcoded 5' primer, a J-beta primer mix was included in a second PCR lasting about 7 to 12 cycles. Every molecule of cDNA carried a tag from a template-switch adaptor with 12 random nucleotides. TCRdb re-derived calls from the 5' RACE reads in MiXCR, one entry per CDR3 protein. The table includes roughly 1.6 million distinct CDR3 sequences, roughly 32% detected once. This clonotype was seen at least ten times. This CDR3 spans 13 amino acids. Per germline, CDR1 DFQATT and CDR2 SNEGSKA (reference sequence). With 1 base clipped from V and 6 bases from J, the junction kept 2 bases outside the gene matches.

The chain has TRBV20-1 and TRBJ1-2, with 10 bases that match TRBD1. The sequence was collected from a woman under 40 in good health. The sample consisted of blood. The CDR3 DNA reads TGCAGTGCTAGAGTTGGGACAGGGGATGGCTACACCTTC. Translation: CSARVGTGDGYTF.